This T cell receptor (beta chain) came from a study of blood T cells in healthy people across ages. Study findings and constraints: Age advanced and TCR beta diversity per million T cells fell, roughly linearly.

Turning to this clonotype: Its antigen is undetermined.

A second about 7 to 11 cycle PCR used barcoded and J-beta primers. TCRdb reprocessed the 5' RACE reads with MiXCR, giving one entry per CDR3 protein. The sample gives 700,000 to 950,000 distinct CDR3 sequences, roughly 44% of which show up once; roughly 20% is in the top ten. This clonotype was sampled from a woman aged 55-75 years in good health. Sample: blood.

The CDR3 here is CSVERENTEAFF. The CDR3 region has the DNA TGCAGCGTTGAGAGGGAGAACACTGAAGCTTTCTTT. The genes are TRBV29-1 and TRBJ1-1; D is undetermined. This CDR3 is built from 12 residues. The germline V gene has CDR1 SQVTM and CDR2 ANQGSEA. V lost 3 bases to trimming and J lost 1 base, with 6 bases between them.